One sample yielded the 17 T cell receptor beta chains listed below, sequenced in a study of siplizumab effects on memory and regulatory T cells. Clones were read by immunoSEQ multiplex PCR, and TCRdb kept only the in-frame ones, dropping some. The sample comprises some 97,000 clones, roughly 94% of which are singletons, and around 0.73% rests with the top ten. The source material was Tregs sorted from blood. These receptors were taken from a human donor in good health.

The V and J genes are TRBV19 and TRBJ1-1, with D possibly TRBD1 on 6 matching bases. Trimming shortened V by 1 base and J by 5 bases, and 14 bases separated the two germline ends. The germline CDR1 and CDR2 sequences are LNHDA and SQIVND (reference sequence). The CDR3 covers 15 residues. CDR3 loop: CASSIAPGVGTEAFF. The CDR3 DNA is TGTGCCAGTAGTATAGCCCCAGGGGTCGGGACTGAAGCTTTCTTT. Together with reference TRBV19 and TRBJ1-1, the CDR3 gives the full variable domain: DGGITQSPKYLFRKEGQNVTLSCEQNLNHDAMYWYRQDPGQGLRLIYYSQIVNDFQKGDIAEGYSVSREKKESFPLTVTSAQKNPTAFYLCASSIAPGVGTEAFFGQGTRLTVV.

The chain's CDR3 is CASSVTGFNEKLFF. The CDR3 nucleotides read TGTGCCAGCAGTGTGACAGGGTTTAATGAAAAACTGTTTTTT. The chain recombines TRBV27 with TRBJ1-4, with TRBD1 matching 7 bases. The germline V gene has CDR1 MNHEY and CDR2 SMNVEV (reference sequence). The ends lost 5 bases at V and 4 bases at J; junction bases unmatched: 4. The CDR3 length is 14 residues.

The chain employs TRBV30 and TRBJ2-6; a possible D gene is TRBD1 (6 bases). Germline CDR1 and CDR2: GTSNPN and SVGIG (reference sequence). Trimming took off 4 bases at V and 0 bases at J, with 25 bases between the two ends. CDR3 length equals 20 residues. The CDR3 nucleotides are TGTGCCTGGACCGCACCGGCCTGGGACACGTTGTACTCTGGGGCCAACGTCCTGACTTTC. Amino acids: CAWTAPAWDTLYSGANVLTF.

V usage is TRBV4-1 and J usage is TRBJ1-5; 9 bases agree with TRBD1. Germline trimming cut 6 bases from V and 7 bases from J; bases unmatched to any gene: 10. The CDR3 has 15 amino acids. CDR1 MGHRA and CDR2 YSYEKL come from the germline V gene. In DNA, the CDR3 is TGCGCCAGCAGTCGAAACAGGGGGCAAGGCCAGCCCCAGCATTTT. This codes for CASSRNRGQGQPQHF.

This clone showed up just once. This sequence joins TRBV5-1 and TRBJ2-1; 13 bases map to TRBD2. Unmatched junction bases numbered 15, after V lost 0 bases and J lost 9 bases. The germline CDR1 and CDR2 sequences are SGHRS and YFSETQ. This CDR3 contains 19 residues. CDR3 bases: TGCGCCAGCAGCTTGGTGGGGAAACTAGCGGGAGGGCCCGCAGGTGAGCAGTTCTTC. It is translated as CASSLVGKLAGGPAGEQFF.

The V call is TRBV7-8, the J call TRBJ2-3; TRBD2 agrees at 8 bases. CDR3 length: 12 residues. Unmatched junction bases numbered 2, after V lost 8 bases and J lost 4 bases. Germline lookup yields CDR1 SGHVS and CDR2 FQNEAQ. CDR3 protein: CASRSGADTQYF. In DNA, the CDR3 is TGTGCCAGCCGTAGCGGGGCAGATACGCAGTATTTT.

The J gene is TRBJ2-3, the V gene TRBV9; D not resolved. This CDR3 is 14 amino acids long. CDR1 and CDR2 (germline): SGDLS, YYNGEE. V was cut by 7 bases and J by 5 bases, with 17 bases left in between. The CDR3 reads CASGSPPERDTQYF. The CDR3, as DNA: TGTGCCAGCGGATCCCCGCCCGAACGAGATACGCAGTATTTT.

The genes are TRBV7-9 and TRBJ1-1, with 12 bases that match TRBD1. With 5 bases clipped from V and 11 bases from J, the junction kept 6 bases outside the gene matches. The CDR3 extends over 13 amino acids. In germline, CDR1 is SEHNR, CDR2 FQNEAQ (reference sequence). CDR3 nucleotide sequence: TGTGCCAGCAGCCGGGGACAGGGGGCGACCGCTTTCTTT. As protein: CASSRGQGATAFF.

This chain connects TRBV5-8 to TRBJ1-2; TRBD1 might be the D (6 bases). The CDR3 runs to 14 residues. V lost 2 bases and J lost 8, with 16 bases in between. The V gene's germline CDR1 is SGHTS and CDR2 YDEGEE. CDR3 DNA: TGTGCCAGCAGCTTAACAGGGCGGGCTGAAGGCTACACCTTC. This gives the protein CASSLTGRAEGYTF.

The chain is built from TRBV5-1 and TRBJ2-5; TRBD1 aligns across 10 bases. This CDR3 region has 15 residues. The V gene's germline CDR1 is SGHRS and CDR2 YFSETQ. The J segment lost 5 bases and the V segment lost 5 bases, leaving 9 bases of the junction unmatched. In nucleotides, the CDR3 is TGCGCCAGCAGATTAGGGACAGGGGCTTTTGAGACCCAGTACTTC. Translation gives CASRLGTGAFETQYF.

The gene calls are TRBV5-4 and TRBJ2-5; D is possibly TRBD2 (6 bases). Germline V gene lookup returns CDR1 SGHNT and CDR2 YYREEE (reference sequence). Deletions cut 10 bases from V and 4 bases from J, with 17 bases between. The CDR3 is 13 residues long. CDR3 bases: TGTGCCGCGGGGTGGTCGGGAGTAGAGACCCAGTACTTC. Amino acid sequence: CAAGWSGVETQYF.

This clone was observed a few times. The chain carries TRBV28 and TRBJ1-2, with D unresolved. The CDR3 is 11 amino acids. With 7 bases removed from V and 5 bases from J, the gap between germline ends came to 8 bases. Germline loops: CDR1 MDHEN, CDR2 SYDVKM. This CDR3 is CASTPGYGYTF. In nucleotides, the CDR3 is TGTGCCAGCACTCCGGGGTATGGCTACACCTTC.

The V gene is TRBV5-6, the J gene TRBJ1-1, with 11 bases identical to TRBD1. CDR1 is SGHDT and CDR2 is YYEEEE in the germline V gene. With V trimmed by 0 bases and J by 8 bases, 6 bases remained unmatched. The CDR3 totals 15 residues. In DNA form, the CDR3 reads TGTGCCAGCAGCTTGGGTGCGGACAGGGGGCTGGAAGCTTTCTTT. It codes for CASSLGADRGLEAFF.

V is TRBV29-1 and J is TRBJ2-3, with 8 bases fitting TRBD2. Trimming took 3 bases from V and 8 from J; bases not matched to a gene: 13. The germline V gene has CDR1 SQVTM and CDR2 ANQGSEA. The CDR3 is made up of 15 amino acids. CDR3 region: CSVDSVAGLGGTQYF. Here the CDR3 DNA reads TGCAGCGTTGACAGTGTAGCGGGATTGGGAGGTACGCAGTATTTT.

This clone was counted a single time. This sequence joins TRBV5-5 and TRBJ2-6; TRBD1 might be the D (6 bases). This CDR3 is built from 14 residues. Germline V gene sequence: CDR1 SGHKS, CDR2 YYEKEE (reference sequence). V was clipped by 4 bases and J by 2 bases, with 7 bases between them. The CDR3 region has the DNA TGTGCCAGCAGCAACAGGGCTGGGGCCAACGTCCTGACTTTC. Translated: CASSNRAGANVLTF. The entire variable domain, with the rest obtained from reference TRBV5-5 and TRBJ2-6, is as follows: DAGVTQSPTHLIKTRGQQVTLRCSPISGHKSVSWYQQVLGQGPQFIFQYYEKEERGRGNFPDRFSARQFPNYSSELNVNALLLGDSALYLCASSNRAGANVLTFGAGSRLTVL.

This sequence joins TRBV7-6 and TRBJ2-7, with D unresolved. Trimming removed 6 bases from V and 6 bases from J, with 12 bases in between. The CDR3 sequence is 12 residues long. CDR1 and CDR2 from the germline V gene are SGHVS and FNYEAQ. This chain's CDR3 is CASSTVLGEQYF. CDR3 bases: TGTGCCAGCAGTACGGTTTTGGGCGAGCAGTACTTC.

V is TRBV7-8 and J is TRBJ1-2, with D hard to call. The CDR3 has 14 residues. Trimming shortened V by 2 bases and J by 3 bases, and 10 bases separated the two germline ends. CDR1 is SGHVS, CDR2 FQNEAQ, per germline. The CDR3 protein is CASSLYPGDYGYTF. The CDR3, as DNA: TGTGCCAGCAGCTTATATCCCGGGGACTATGGCTACACCTTC.